This T cell receptor beta chain was identified in a study of blood T cell repertoires in COVID-19. Overall study: Samples taken during acute and convalescent COVID-19 were collected in the United States, Italy and Spain. Sources were T cells, B-cell-depleted T cells, or PBMCs; the material itself was cDNA or gDNA.

From germline, CDR1 is SGHRS and CDR2 YFSETQ. V was pared by 4 bases and J by 2 bases, with 7 bases between. This CDR3 spans 13 amino acids. Authors' data handling: Estimated nucleated cell counts came from reference gene primer amplification. Assay: immunoSEQ multiplex PCR; the TCRdb copy retains only in-frame clones and omits some. V, J and clone size are those of that table, while D and trimming were read from the DNA. The sample contains over 85,000 clones, 80% to 90% of which appear only once. The sequence was obtained from a man between 60 and 75 years old with acute or convalescent COVID-19. The sample consisted of peripheral blood. The V gene is TRBV5-1, the J gene TRBJ1-3, with D possibly TRBD1 on 5 matching bases. The DNA for the CDR3 is TGCGCCAGCAGCGAAGGGGCTGGAAACACCATATATTTT. Protein product: CASSEGAGNTIYF.